The 21 T cell receptor beta chains reported below all come from one sample, sequenced in a study of beta chain features in type 1 diabetes. These receptors are not linked to any known antigen. Expressed TCRB transcripts were sequenced because the isolated RNA had all been reverse transcribed beforehand. The protocol was immunoSEQ multiplex PCR, while the TCRdb copy is restricted to in-frame clones and leaves out a portion. The sample yields approximately 50,000 clones, less than 55% seen once. Study-wide results and caveats: Type 1 diabetes patients had TCRB CDR3s that were shorter (moderately but significantly so) in all four CD4+ subsets.

Sequencing was carried out using Tregs from blood. The receptors derive from a man younger than 45 with type 1 diabetes.

The sample holds a few counts of this clone. CDR3 amino acids: CAWKGRDRGSTDTQYF. The CDR3 bases are TGTGCCTGGAAAGGCCGGGACAGAGGAAGCACAGATACGCAGTATTTT. The genes are TRBV30 and TRBJ2-3, with 7 bases lining up with TRBD1. Germline-derived CDR1 and CDR2 are GTSNPN and SVGIG (reference sequence). Trimming at V came to 4 bases and at J to 0 bases, leaving 10 bases not matched to a gene. The CDR3 is made up of 16 amino acids. Variable domain in full (rest from reference TRBV30 and TRBJ2-3): SQTIHQWPATLVQPVGSPLSLECTVEGTSNPNLYWYRQAAGRGLQLLFYSVGIGQISSEVPQNLSASRPQDRQFILSSKKLLLSDSGFYLCAWKGRDRGSTDTQYFGPGTRLTVL.

The CDR3 region is CASSAQGIGQPQHF. CDR3 DNA: TGTGCCAGCAGCGCACAGGGTATCGGTCAGCCCCAGCATTTT. The V gene is TRBV5-6, the J gene TRBJ1-5, with D tentatively TRBD1 (6 bases). V gave up 4 bases and J gave up 6 bases, with 14 bases separating them. The germline V gene has CDR1 SGHDT and CDR2 YYEEEE. This CDR3 has 14 residues.

Only a few counts were recorded for this clone. This chain connects TRBV7-2 to TRBJ2-3; 7 nucleotides line up with TRBD1. The CDR3 consists of 14 residues. Per the germline V gene, CDR1 is SGHTA and CDR2 is FQGNSA. With 5 bases clipped from V and 3 bases from J, the junction kept 5 bases outside the gene matches. For the CDR3, the DNA is TGTGCCAGCAGCGCCCGACAGGGAACAGATACGCAGTATTTT. Encoded protein: CASSARQGTDTQYF.

The gene calls are TRBV7-2 and TRBJ2-5; D is uncertain. The CDR3 totals 13 residues. The germline gives CDR1 SGHTA, CDR2 FQGNSA. Trimming took off 4 bases at V and 2 bases at J, with 8 bases between the two ends. The CDR3 DNA reads TGTGCCAGCAGCTCAGGATATCAAGAGACCCAGTACTTC. Its translation is CASSSGYQETQYF.

This chain connects TRBV27 to TRBJ1-2, with D uncertain. There are 14 residues in the CDR3. The V end was cut by 4 bases, the J end by 8 bases, with 17 bases between. Looked up from germline, CDR1 is MNHEY and CDR2 is SMNVEV (reference sequence). The CDR3 protein is CASSSRVGFGGYTF. The CDR3 DNA is TGTGCCAGCAGTTCACGGGTTGGATTCGGGGGCTACACCTTC.

The chain couples TRBV5-1 to TRBJ2-3; possible D gene TRBD2, 7 bases. CDR1 is SGHRS and CDR2 is YFSETQ in the germline V gene. The CDR3 has 15 residues. Trimming took off 4 bases at V and 4 bases at J, with 16 bases between the two ends. The CDR3 is CASSPRGEGPDTQYF. DNA of the CDR3: TGCGCCAGCAGCCCTAGGGGGGAGGGCCCAGATACGCAGTATTTT.

The chain combines TRBV7-2 with TRBJ2-1; 7 bases line up with TRBD2. Germline values: CDR1 SGHTA, CDR2 FQGNSA. This CDR3 has 16 residues. V lost 2 bases to trimming and J lost 0 bases; unmatched junction nucleotides: 4. The CDR3 is CASSLRRESSYNEQFF. The CDR3 bases are TGTGCCAGCAGCTTACGGCGGGAGAGCTCCTACAATGAGCAGTTCTTC. Full variable domain (outside the CDR3, taken from reference TRBV7-2 and TRBJ2-1): GAGVSQSPSNKVTEKGKDVELRCDPISGHTALYWYRQSLGQGLEFLIYFQGNSAPDKSGLPSDRFSAERTGGSVSTLTIQRTQQEDSAVYLCASSLRRESSYNEQFFGPGTRLTVL.

This clone was seen a few times. V is TRBV28 and J is TRBJ2-7, with TRBD2 identical over 11 bases. The germline V gene encodes CDR1 MDHEN and CDR2 SYDVKM. The CDR3 extends over 16 amino acids. The V and J ends lost 4 bases and 4 bases, in that order; junction bases with no gene match: 9. The CDR3 protein is CASSSRLAGKRYEQYF. As DNA, the CDR3 is TGTGCCAGCAGTTCTAGACTAGCGGGAAAGAGGTACGAGCAGTACTTC.

The chain has TRBV7-3 and TRBJ1-2; possibly TRBD1 for D (5 bases). Looked up from germline, CDR1 is SGHTA and CDR2 is FQGTGA. This CDR3 has 17 amino acids. V was clipped by 2 bases and J by 4 bases, with 20 bases between them. CDR3 nucleotide sequence: TGTGCCAGCAGCTTAGACGGAACAGGACCAAAGAGCTATGGCTACACCTTC. Translation gives CASSLDGTGPKSYGYTF.

This clone was seen a handful of times. This rearrangement joins TRBV15 to TRBJ2-5, with D maybe TRBD1 (5 bases). CDR1 is LNHNV, CDR2 YYDKDF, per germline (reference sequence). The CDR3 has 13 residues. Trimming left V 7 bases short and J 2 bases short, with 11 bases between. CDR3 nucleotide sequence: TGTGCCACCAAGATGGACACTCAAGAGACCCAGTACTTC. This translates into CATKMDTQETQYF.

This clone was observed a handful of times. The rearrangement links TRBV2 to TRBJ2-5, with 14 nucleotides matching TRBD2. This CDR3 contains 18 residues. In germline, CDR1 is SNHLY, CDR2 FYNNEI. V shed 2 bases and J 3 bases; nucleotides not matched to a gene: 8. The CDR3 spells CASSEWETSGRVKETQYF. The CDR3, as DNA: TGTGCCAGCAGTGAATGGGAGACTAGCGGGAGGGTAAAAGAGACCCAGTACTTC.

J is TRBJ2-1 and V is TRBV7-2, with 9 nucleotides matching TRBD2. Germline CDR1 and CDR2: SGHTA and FQGNSA. The V and J ends lost 1 base and 7 bases, in that order; junction bases with no gene match: 2. The CDR3 extends over 14 amino acids. In DNA form, the CDR3 reads TGTGCCAGCAGCTTAGACGCGGGAGGGAATGAGCAGTTCTTC. Its protein is CASSLDAGGNEQFF.

The V call is TRBV28, the J call TRBJ2-7, with 11 bases that match TRBD2. CDR1 and CDR2 (germline): MDHEN, SYDVKM. This CDR3 contains 16 residues. V lost 5 bases and J lost 6; bases outside the gene matches: 12. CDR3 region: CASSITTSGTVLEQYF. CDR3 in DNA: TGTGCCAGCAGTATTACGACTAGCGGGACTGTCCTCGAGCAGTACTTC.

The rearrangement uses TRBV5-1 and TRBJ2-5, with D tentatively TRBD2 (6 bases). The CDR3 consists of 16 residues. CDR1 is SGHRS, CDR2 YFSETQ, per germline. Trimming stripped 4 bases from V and 4 bases from J, with 20 bases between. The CDR3 is CASSVRDSWGPETQYF. The CDR3 nucleotides read TGCGCCAGCAGCGTCCGGGACTCGTGGGGTCCAGAGACCCAGTACTTC.

This chain links TRBV5-4 with TRBJ2-1, with 11 bases lining up with TRBD2. J lost 7 bases, V lost 3 bases, and 12 bases had no gene match. The CDR3 sequence is 17 residues long. Germline CDR1 reads SGHNT; CDR2 reads YYREEE (reference sequence). CDR3 in DNA: TGTGCCAGCAGCTCGGGGTTACGGACTAGCGGGTGGAATGAGCAGTTCTTC. It encodes CASSSGLRTSGWNEQFF.

V is TRBV29-1 and J is TRBJ1-2, with 9 bases that match TRBD1. Trimming removed 7 bases from V and 6 bases from J; junction bases left unmatched: 3. The CDR3 length is 11 residues. Per germline, CDR1 SQVTM and CDR2 ANQGSEA. The CDR3 nucleotides are TGCAGCGCACAGGGGGCGGATGGCTACACCTTC. It codes for CSAQGADGYTF.

The sample holds many counts of this clone. The chain couples TRBV7-2 to TRBJ2-2; D is unresolved. This CDR3 comprises 15 residues. V was trimmed by 3 bases and J by 0 bases, leaving 8 bases between them. The germline V gene encodes CDR1 SGHTA and CDR2 FQGNSA. The CDR3 is CASSLGYANTGELFF. The CDR3 coding sequence is TGTGCCAGCAGCTTGGGCTATGCGAACACCGGGGAGCTGTTTTTT.

The rearrangement joins TRBV4-1 to TRBJ2-2; D perhaps matches TRBD1 (5 bases). Per the germline V gene, CDR1 is MGHRA and CDR2 is YSYEKL. Deletions cut 0 bases from V and 6 bases from J, with 8 bases between. This CDR3 has 14 residues. The CDR3: CASSQDKGSGELFF. The CDR3 bases are TGCGCCAGCAGCCAAGATAAGGGGTCCGGGGAGCTGTTTTTT.

The rearrangement links TRBV15 to TRBJ2-1; no clear D. The germline CDR1 and CDR2 sequences are LNHNV and YYDKDF (reference sequence). CDR3 size: 15 residues. V was trimmed by 0 bases and J by 6 bases, leaving 12 bases between them. The CDR3 DNA follows: TGTGCCACCAGCAGAGATCGGAGAGTAGGCAATGAGCAGTTCTTC. It translates to CATSRDRRVGNEQFF.

This clone was picked up a small number of times. This chain links TRBV7-2 with TRBJ2-3, with 7 bases matching TRBD2. Looked up from germline, CDR1 is SGHTA and CDR2 is FQGNSA. CDR3 length: 15 amino acids. Trimming removed 5 bases from V and 3 bases from J; junction bases left unmatched: 8. The CDR3 DNA is TGTGCCAGCAGCCCCGGGGGGAGGGCAACAGATACGCAGTATTTT. This codes for CASSPGGRATDTQYF.

J is TRBJ2-1 and V is TRBV19, with D unresolved. The CDR3 has 13 amino acids. Germline V lookup: CDR1 LNHDA, CDR2 SQIVND (reference sequence). Between the trimmed V and J ends, which lost 5 bases and 7 bases, there was a span of 12 bases. The CDR3 loop is CASSSARPNEQFF. The CDR3 DNA reads TGTGCCAGTAGTTCGGCTAGACCAAATGAGCAGTTCTTC. The full variable domain, completed using reference TRBV19 and TRBJ2-1, is DGGITQSPKYLFRKEGQNVTLSCEQNLNHDAMYWYRQDPGQGLRLIYYSQIVNDFQKGDIAEGYSVSREKKESFPLTVTSAQKNPTAFYLCASSSARPNEQFFGPGTRLTVL.